This TCR beta chain comes out of a study of preoperative IRX-2 immunotherapy in early breast cancer. Sequenced by immunoSEQ multiplex PCR; TCRdb stores in-frame clones only, minus some. The table shows roughly 10,000 clones, with roughly 76% occurring only once. Documented treatment: preoperative locoregional IRX-2 cytokine immunotherapy. The sequencing used lymph node tissue, collected before IRX-2 immunotherapy. The receptor comes from a human donor with breast cancer.

This chain's CDR3 is CATSRDLASGREKGQFF. The CDR3 region has the DNA TGTGCCACCAGCAGAGATCTGGCTAGCGGGAGGGAGAAGGGGCAGTTCTTC. V usage is TRBV15 and J usage is TRBJ2-1, with 12 bases that match TRBD2. The germline gives CDR1 LNHNV, CDR2 YYDKDF (reference sequence). Losses at the gene ends were 0 bases for V and 12 bases for J; bases not matched to a gene: 12. CDR3 size: 17 residues.